This entry lists 26 T cell receptor beta chains sequenced from one sample in a study of Ad26.COV2.S vaccination and SARS-CoV-2 variants. As for treatment: roughly 19 received Ad26.COV2.S at low or high dose, single or two shots; 5 received placebo; per-sample allocation not given. Sampling took place 63 days after the first vaccine or placebo injection. The repertoire was sequenced with immunoSEQ multiplex PCR; TCRdb's copy has only in-frame clones and lacks some. The sample consists of 430,000 or so clones, 75% to 95% of them appearing once. Source: peripheral blood, taken in a trial of Ad26.COV2.S vaccine versus placebo. The receptors were gathered from a person aged 18-60 years who received the Ad26.COV2.S COVID-19 vaccine or a placebo.

This chain joins TRBV9 and TRBJ1-1; TRBD1 matches at 12 bases. V shed 4 bases and J 1 base; nucleotides not matched to a gene: 8. The germline CDR1 and CDR2 sequences are SGDLS and YYNGEE. The CDR3 is 17 amino acids. The CDR3 sequence is CASSFSGTGGANTEAFF. The CDR3 bases are TGTGCCAGCAGCTTTTCCGGGACAGGGGGCGCGAACACTGAAGCTTTCTTT. Based on the CDR3 plus reference TRBV9 and TRBJ1-1, the full variable domain is DSGVTQTPKHLITATGQRVTLRCSPRSGDLSVYWYQQSLDQGLQFLIQYYNGEERAKGNILERFSAQQFPDLHSELNLSSLELGDSALYFCASSFSGTGGANTEAFFGQGTRLTVV.

The rearrangement links TRBV19 to TRBJ2-7; no definite D call. V lost 5 bases and J lost 2, with 10 bases in between. The CDR3 length is 13 residues. In germline, CDR1 is LNHDA, CDR2 SQIVND (reference sequence). DNA for the CDR3: TGTGCCAGTAGTGGGCTAGAACCCTACGAGCAGTACTTC. Its translation: CASSGLEPYEQYF.

The V and J genes are TRBV29-1 and TRBJ2-6; 8 nucleotides align to TRBD2. The CDR3 is made up of 15 amino acids. V lost 6 bases, J lost 0 bases, and 4 bases stayed unmatched. Per the germline V gene, CDR1 is SQVTM and CDR2 is ANQGSEA. The CDR3 DNA follows: TGCAGCGTCCGGGAGGGTTACTCTGGGGCCAACGTCCTGACTTTC. This codes for CSVREGYSGANVLTF.

The chain links TRBV5-6 to TRBJ2-1; TRBD2 is a possible D gene (5 bases). CDR1 and CDR2 (germline): SGHDT, YYEEEE. The CDR3 consists of 13 residues. V was trimmed by 0 bases and J by 9 bases, leaving 10 bases between them. The CDR3 DNA is TGTGCCAGCAGCTTGGGAGGGATTTCTGAGCAGTTCTTC. It translates to CASSLGGISEQFF.

The chain couples TRBV6-2 or TRBV6-3 to TRBJ2-7, with a tentative D call TRBD2 (5 bases). The CDR3 covers 15 residues. Germline CDR1 MNHEY, CDR2 SVGEGT. Trimming shortened V by 0 bases and J by 6 bases, and 15 bases separated the two germline ends. The CDR3 here is CASSYSRAGGTEQYF. CDR3 DNA: TGTGCCAGCAGTTACTCGAGAGCAGGAGGTACCGAGCAGTACTTC.

The chain carries TRBV2 and TRBJ2-7, with D tentatively TRBD1 (5 bases). The CDR3 has 13 amino acids. Trimming took off 8 bases at V and 1 base at J, with 12 bases between the two ends. Germline loops: CDR1 SNHLY, CDR2 FYNNEI. DNA for the CDR3: TGTGCCAGCTACAAACAGGAGTCCTACGAGCAGTACTTC. Its protein product is CASYKQESYEQYF.

The chain joins TRBV19 to TRBJ2-1, with D perhaps being TRBD1 or TRBD2 (6 bases each). The CDR3 runs to 17 residues. Trimming cost V 5 bases and J 10 bases, with 27 bases left between them. CDR1 is LNHDA, CDR2 SQIVND, per germline (reference sequence). The CDR3 reads CASSLNRVMRDGGEQFF. As DNA, the CDR3 is TGTGCCAGTAGTTTGAACAGGGTCATGCGGGATGGAGGAGAGCAGTTCTTC. Complete variable domain (other parts from reference TRBV19 and TRBJ2-1): DGGITQSPKYLFRKEGQNVTLSCEQNLNHDAMYWYRQDPGQGLRLIYYSQIVNDFQKGDIAEGYSVSREKKESFPLTVTSAQKNPTAFYLCASSLNRVMRDGGEQFFGPGTRLTVL.

The V gene is TRBV9, the J gene TRBJ2-3; D gene uncertain. The length of the CDR3 is 14 residues. The germline V gene has CDR1 SGDLS and CDR2 YYNGEE. With 4 bases removed from V and 1 base from J, the gap between germline ends came to 10 bases. This chain's CDR3 is CASSSREGTDTQYF. Written as DNA, the CDR3 is TGTGCCAGCAGCTCTCGTGAGGGCACAGATACGCAGTATTTT.

The rearrangement joins TRBV7-9 to TRBJ2-1; TRBD2 matches at 7 bases. The CDR3 sequence is 13 residues long. Looked up from germline, CDR1 is SEHNR and CDR2 is FQNEAQ (reference sequence). The V segment lost 1 base and the J segment 15 bases; nucleotides outside the gene matches: 9. Here the CDR3 DNA reads TGTGCCAGCAGCTTAGATCATCGGGACTATTGGTTCTTC. It encodes CASSLDHRDYWFF.

The CDR3 here is CASSLSRKGNEQFF. In nucleotides, the CDR3 is TGTGCCAGCAGTTTATCCCGCAAAGGCAATGAGCAGTTCTTC. This chain uses TRBV27 with TRBJ2-1; no definite D call. V was trimmed by 0 bases and J by 6 bases, leaving 9 bases between them. The CDR3 contains 14 residues. Per germline, CDR1 MNHEY and CDR2 SMNVEV (reference sequence).

This sequence joins TRBV9 and TRBJ2-7; 10 bases are shared with TRBD1. The CDR3 totals 17 residues. With 0 bases clipped from V and 0 bases from J, the junction kept 6 bases outside the gene matches. Germline V lookup: CDR1 SGDLS, CDR2 YYNGEE. The CDR3 DNA reads TGTGCCAGCAGCGTAGCTGGGACAGGGGCGAACTCCTACGAGCAGTACTTC. Translated: CASSVAGTGANSYEQYF. The whole variable domain, filled in from reference TRBV9 and TRBJ2-7, reads DSGVTQTPKHLITATGQRVTLRCSPRSGDLSVYWYQQSLDQGLQFLIQYYNGEERAKGNILERFSAQQFPDLHSELNLSSLELGDSALYFCASSVAGTGANSYEQYFGPGTRLTVT.

The rearrangement joins TRBV3-1 (or the pseudogene TRBV3-2) to TRBJ2-1, with D perhaps given as TRBD1 or TRBD2 (5 bases each). The V end was cut by 4 bases, the J end by 7 bases, with 8 bases between. Germline V CDR1 and CDR2: LGHDT, YNNKEL (reference sequence). The CDR3 spans 12 residues. CDR3: CASSPWGNEQFF. The DNA for the CDR3 is TGTGCCAGCAGCCCCTGGGGGAATGAGCAGTTCTTC.

The chain recombines TRBV18 with TRBJ2-1; weak D call: TRBD2 (6 bases). The CDR3 runs 15 residues. V was clipped by 2 bases and J by 8 bases, with 16 bases between them. Germline V lookup: CDR1 KGHSH, CDR2 LQKENI. The CDR3 is CASSPRATSGDEQFF. As DNA, the CDR3 is TGTGCCAGCTCACCAAGGGCCACCTCGGGGGATGAGCAGTTCTTC.

The rearrangement joins TRBV5-4 to TRBJ1-2, with D perhaps matching TRBD1 (6 bases). Germline V CDR1 and CDR2: SGHNT, YYREEE (reference sequence). Deletions cut 3 bases from V and 4 bases from J, with 16 bases between. The CDR3 is made up of 15 amino acids. Written as DNA, the CDR3 is TGTGCCAGCAGCTCGGGGGGGGGCGCCAGCTATGGCTACACCTTC. This gives the protein CASSSGGGASYGYTF.

This chain uses TRBV29-1 with TRBJ2-5; the D is unclear. V was cut by 4 bases and J by 9 bases, with 9 bases left in between. CDR3 length: 10 residues. Germline CDR1 and CDR2: SQVTM and ANQGSEA. As DNA, the CDR3 is TGCAGCGTTGGGGGTTTGGCCCAGTACTTC. Its protein product is CSVGGLAQYF.

Comment on this clone: The same CDR3 arises from other DNA sequences in this sample as well. This chain uses TRBV7-9 with TRBJ1-1, with 8 positions matching TRBD1. This CDR3 is built from 14 residues. Germline V gives CDR1 SEHNR, CDR2 FQNEAQ (reference sequence). The V and J ends lost 5 bases and 1 base, in that order; junction bases with no gene match: 3. CDR3 protein: CASSLGQANTEAFF. The CDR3 coding sequence is TGTGCCAGCAGCCTGGGACAGGCGAACACTGAAGCTTTCTTT.

This clone was seen once. The chain uses TRBV3-1 (or the pseudogene TRBV3-2) and TRBJ2-7; TRBD1 is a possible D gene (5 bases). Trimming left V 3 bases short and J 6 bases short, with 6 bases between. The CDR3 totals 11 residues. Germline V CDR1 and CDR2: LGHDT, YNNKEL (reference sequence). This CDR3 reads CASSQGLEQYF. CDR3 nucleotides: TGTGCCAGCAGCCAGGGGCTCGAGCAGTACTTC.

The chain combines TRBV5-4 with TRBJ2-1; tentatively, D is TRBD1 (9 bases). Germline-derived CDR1 and CDR2 are SGHNT and YYREEE (reference sequence). Trimming stripped 3 bases from V and 6 bases from J, with 25 bases between. The CDR3 consists of 18 residues. CDR3 region: CASSSGQGTGGPLNEQFF. DNA for the CDR3: TGTGCCAGCAGCTCGGGACAGGGAACGGGAGGGCCTCTCAATGAGCAGTTCTTC.

J is TRBJ2-3 and V is TRBV27, with D tentatively TRBD1 (7 bases). The V and J ends lost 7 bases and 6 bases respectively, with 17 bases between them. The CDR3 has 14 amino acids. CDR1 and CDR2 (germline): MNHEY, SMNVEV (reference sequence). DNA of the CDR3: TGTGCCAGCAAGGGGCGGAGGGGGCAGGATACGCAGTATTTT. Protein product: CASKGRRGQDTQYF.

The chain carries TRBV7-9 and TRBJ2-3; D may correspond to TRBD1 or TRBD2 (5 bases each). The CDR3 loop spans 16 amino acids. CDR1 is SEHNR and CDR2 is FQNEAQ in the germline V gene (reference sequence). V was shortened by 1 base and J by 3 bases, with 14 bases between the two germline ends. The CDR3 spells CASSLDRVEGTDTQYF. DNA for the CDR3: TGTGCCAGCAGCTTAGATAGGGTCGAGGGGACAGATACGCAGTATTTT.

In the case of this clone: The same CDR3 arises from other DNA sequences in this sample as well. This chain uses TRBV11-2 with TRBJ2-1; perhaps TRBD1 as D (6 bases). Germline CDR1 and CDR2: SGHAT and FQNNGV. CDR3 length: 13 residues. Trimming took off 1 base at V and 6 bases at J, with 7 bases between the two ends. CDR3 protein: CASSLAQGNEQFF. DNA of the CDR3: TGTGCCAGCAGCTTAGCACAGGGCAATGAGCAGTTCTTC. The variable domain in full, with the rest retrieved from reference TRBV11-2 and TRBJ2-1, is EAGVAQSPRYKIIEKRQSVAFWCNPISGHATLYWYQQILGQGPKLLIQFQNNGVVDDSQLPKDRFSAERLKGVDSTLKIQPAKLEDSAVYLCASSLAQGNEQFFGPGTRLTVL.

The genes are TRBV5-1 and TRBJ2-1; 8 nucleotides agree with TRBD2. Trimming at V came to 0 bases and at J to 8 bases, leaving 10 bases not matched to a gene. The CDR3 runs 16 residues. Germline V CDR1 and CDR2: SGHRS, YFSETQ. This CDR3 is CASSLGSGSGVDEQFF. The DNA of the CDR3 is TGCGCCAGCAGCTTGGGAAGCGGGAGTGGCGTCGATGAGCAGTTCTTC.

The chain uses TRBV7-2 and TRBJ2-7, with TRBD1 matching over 7 bases. The CDR3 length is 16 residues. Germline CDR1 SGHTA, CDR2 FQGNSA. V was clipped by 1 base and J by 0 bases; unmatched bases: 6. The CDR3 sequence is CASSLEGAVSSYEQYF. Here the CDR3 DNA reads TGTGCCAGCAGCTTAGAGGGGGCGGTTAGCTCCTACGAGCAGTACTTC.

V usage is TRBV15 and J usage is TRBJ1-1; possible D gene TRBD1, 5 bases. CDR3 length equals 16 residues. Per germline, CDR1 LNHNV and CDR2 YYDKDF (reference sequence). The germline V and J ends were trimmed by 0 bases and 2 bases, with 13 bases remaining between them. The CDR3 is CATSRDHGAGNTEAFF. As DNA, the CDR3 is TGTGCCACCAGCAGAGATCACGGGGCGGGTAACACTGAAGCTTTCTTT.

The rearrangement links TRBV18 to TRBJ1-6; D ambiguous. The CDR3 runs 14 residues. Trimming took off 1 base at V and 15 bases at J, with 16 bases between the two ends. The germline gives CDR1 KGHSH, CDR2 LQKENI. The CDR3 loop reads CASSPLNGTPLLHF. CDR3 nucleotide sequence: TGTGCCAGCTCACCACTAAATGGAACTCCCCTCCTCCACTTT.

The V and J genes are TRBV11-2 and TRBJ2-2; no clear D. The CDR3 runs to 15 residues. CDR1 and CDR2 (germline): SGHAT, FQNNGV. V was pared by 5 bases and J by 1 base, with 11 bases between. In nucleotides, the CDR3 is TGTGCCAGCAGCCGGGCCCTCGGGAACACCGGGGAGCTGTTTTTT. Protein sequence: CASSRALGNTGELFF. The full variable domain, rest sourced from reference TRBV11-2 and TRBJ2-2, is EAGVAQSPRYKIIEKRQSVAFWCNPISGHATLYWYQQILGQGPKLLIQFQNNGVVDDSQLPKDRFSAERLKGVDSTLKIQPAKLEDSAVYLCASSRALGNTGELFFGEGSRLTVL.